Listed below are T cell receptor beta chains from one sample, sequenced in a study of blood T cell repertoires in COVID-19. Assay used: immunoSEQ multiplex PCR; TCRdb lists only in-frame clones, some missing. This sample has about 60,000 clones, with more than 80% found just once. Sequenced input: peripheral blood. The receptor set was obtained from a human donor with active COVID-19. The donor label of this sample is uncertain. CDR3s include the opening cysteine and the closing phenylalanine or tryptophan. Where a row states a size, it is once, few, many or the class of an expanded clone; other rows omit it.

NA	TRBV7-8	CASSLGDRGLGQYF
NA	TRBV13	CASSLAGTLLGTDTQYF
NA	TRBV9	CASSATSGSKETQYF
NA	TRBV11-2	CASSPLAGGYNEQFF
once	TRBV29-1	CSVVSTLLTGELFF
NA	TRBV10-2	CASRRGGLETQYF
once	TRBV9	CASSWSVSSAYGYTF
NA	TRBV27	CASSLSKGQENYGYTF
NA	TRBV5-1	CASSLGQGANYGYTF
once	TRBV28	CASSPFGQGGDYEQYF
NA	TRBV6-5	CASSYLSRSSYNEQFF
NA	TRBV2	CASSEARRLLYEQYF
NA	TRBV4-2	CASSQEREVFGELFF